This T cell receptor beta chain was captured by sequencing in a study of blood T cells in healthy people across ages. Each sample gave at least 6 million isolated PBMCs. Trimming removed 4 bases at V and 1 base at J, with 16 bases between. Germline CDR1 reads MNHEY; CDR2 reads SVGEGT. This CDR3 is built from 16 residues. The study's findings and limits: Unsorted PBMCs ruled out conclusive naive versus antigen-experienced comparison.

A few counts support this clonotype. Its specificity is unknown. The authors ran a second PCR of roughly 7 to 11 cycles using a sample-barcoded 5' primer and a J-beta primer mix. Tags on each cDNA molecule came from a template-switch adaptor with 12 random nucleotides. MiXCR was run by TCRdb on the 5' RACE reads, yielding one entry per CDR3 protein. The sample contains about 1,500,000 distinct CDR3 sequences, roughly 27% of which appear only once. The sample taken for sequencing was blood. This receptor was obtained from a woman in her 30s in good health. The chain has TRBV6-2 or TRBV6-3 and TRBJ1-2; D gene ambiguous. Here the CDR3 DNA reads TGTGCCAGCAGTTCTCTCTCGTTCGGTGGTAACTATGGCTACACCTTC. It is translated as CASSSLSFGGNYGYTF.